This TCR beta chain was sequenced for a study of CD8 T cells in ankylosing spondylitis. Findings and caveats of the study: The authors reported significant enrichment of disease-linked clones in matched ankylosing spondylitis synovial fluid. Typical of ankylosing spondylitis blood, it appeared, was a TCR beta motif of under 10 highly homologous variants.

Quantitative 5'-RACE was performed with molecular barcodes, and it yielded the TCR beta libraries. TCRdb used MiXCR to reprocess the 5' RACE reads, holding one entry per CDR3 protein. Here the sample spans some 90,000 distinct CDR3 sequences, roughly 27% being singletons. As regards this clonotype: Its antigen is unidentified.

The sample consisted of blood, either unsorted or a sorted T cell fraction (not recorded which). The source is a male donor with ankylosing spondylitis or in good health (not recorded which).

The CDR3 DNA reads as TGTGCCAGCAGCGTGGACGGCTATGGGGCCAACGTCCTGACTTTC. Translation: CASSVDGYGANVLTF. The rearrangement joins TRBV9 to TRBJ2-6; D uncertain. V shed 2 bases and J shed 3 bases, with 9 bases lying between them. The CDR3 loop spans 15 amino acids. CDR1 and CDR2 from the germline V gene are SGDLS and YYNGEE. The entire variable domain, with the rest obtained from reference TRBV9 and TRBJ2-6, is as follows: DSGVTQTPKHLITATGQRVTLRCSPRSGDLSVYWYQQSLDQGLQFLIQYYNGEERAKGNILERFSAQQFPDLHSELNLSSLELGDSALYFCASSVDGYGANVLTFGAGSRLTVL.